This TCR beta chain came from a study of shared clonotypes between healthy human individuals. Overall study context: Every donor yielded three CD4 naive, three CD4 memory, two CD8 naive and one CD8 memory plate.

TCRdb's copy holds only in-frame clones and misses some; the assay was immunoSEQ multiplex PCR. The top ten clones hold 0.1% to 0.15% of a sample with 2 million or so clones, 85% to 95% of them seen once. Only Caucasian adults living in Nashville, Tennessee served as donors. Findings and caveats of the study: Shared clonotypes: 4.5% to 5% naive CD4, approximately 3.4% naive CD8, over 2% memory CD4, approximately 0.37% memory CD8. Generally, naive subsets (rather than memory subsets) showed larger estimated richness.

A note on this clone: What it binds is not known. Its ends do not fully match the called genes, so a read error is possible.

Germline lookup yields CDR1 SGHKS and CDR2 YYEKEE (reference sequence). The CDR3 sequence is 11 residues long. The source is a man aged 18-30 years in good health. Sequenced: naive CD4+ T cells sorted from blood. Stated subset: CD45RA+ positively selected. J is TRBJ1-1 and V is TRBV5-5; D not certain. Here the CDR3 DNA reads TGTGCCAGCAGCTCGAGGGCTGAAGCCTTCTTT. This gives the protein CASSSRAEAFF.